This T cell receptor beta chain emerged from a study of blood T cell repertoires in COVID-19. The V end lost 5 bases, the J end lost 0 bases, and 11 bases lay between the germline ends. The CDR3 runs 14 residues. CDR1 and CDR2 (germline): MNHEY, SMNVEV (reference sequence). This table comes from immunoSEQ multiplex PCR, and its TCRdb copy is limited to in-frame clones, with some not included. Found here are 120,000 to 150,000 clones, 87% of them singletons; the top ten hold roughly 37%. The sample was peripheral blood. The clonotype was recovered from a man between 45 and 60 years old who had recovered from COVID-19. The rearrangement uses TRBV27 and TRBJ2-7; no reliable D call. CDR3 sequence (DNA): TGTGCCAGCAGTCCCTCCGTAAACTCCTACGAGCAGTACTTC. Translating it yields CASSPSVNSYEQYF.